The rows below give T cell receptor beta chains drawn from one sample of a study of CD8+CD57+ T cells in acquired aplastic anemia. In TCRdb, the reads were re-called with MiXCR into one record per CDR3 protein. The sample includes over 45,000 distinct CDR3 sequences, 55% to 75% seen only once; the top ten take 34%. The specimen was sorted CD4+, CD8+, or CD8+CD57+ T cells (not recorded which) from PBMCs. The receptors here all came from a human donor in good health, serving as a control. CDR3s leave out the opening cysteine and the closing phenylalanine or tryptophan.

>TRBJ1-6|TRBV7-9
ASSLGRFNSPLH
>TRBJ2-7|TRBV10-3
AISEPGQTGREQY
>TRBJ1-2|TRBV9
ASSVDSYNYGYT
>TRBJ2-3|TRBV7-2
ASSLASTSGENTDTQY
>TRBJ2-3|TRBV10-3
AIQTSGNPPDTQY
>TRBJ1-1|TRBV2
ASSKQGHRNMAEAF
>TRBJ2-7|TRBV20-1
SAPRARGAYEQY
>TRBJ1-4|TRBV7-9
ASSLGGTAEKLF
>TRBJ2-7|TRBV10-3
AISGTGDSEQY
>TRBJ1-5|TRBV19
ASNKWEQPQH
>TRBJ1-2|TRBV19
ASSTQGNYGYT
>TRBJ2-5|TRBV10-3
AISPTGGRETQY
>TRBJ1-5|TRBV9
ASSVGSGNQPQH
>TRBJ1-1|TRBV29-1
SSWEGPEAF
>TRBJ2-1|TRBV7-9
ASTRDGNEQF
>TRBJ1-2|TRBV7-9
ASSFHGTAYGYT
>TRBJ2-7|TRBV2
ASHDGGTGH
>TRBJ1-3|TRBV10-3
AVNGGSGNTIY
>TRBJ2-7|TRBV2
ASTTDRVYEQY
>TRBJ2-5|TRBV6-5
ASSYYGLAGVRETQY
>TRBJ1-3|TRBV5-1
ASSLEGNSGNTIY
>TRBJ2-3|TRBV29-1
SPGGGASTDTQY
>TRBJ1-1|TRBV9
ASSRLGSPNTEAF
>TRBJ2-3|TRBV9
ASSVGLAGRTDTQY